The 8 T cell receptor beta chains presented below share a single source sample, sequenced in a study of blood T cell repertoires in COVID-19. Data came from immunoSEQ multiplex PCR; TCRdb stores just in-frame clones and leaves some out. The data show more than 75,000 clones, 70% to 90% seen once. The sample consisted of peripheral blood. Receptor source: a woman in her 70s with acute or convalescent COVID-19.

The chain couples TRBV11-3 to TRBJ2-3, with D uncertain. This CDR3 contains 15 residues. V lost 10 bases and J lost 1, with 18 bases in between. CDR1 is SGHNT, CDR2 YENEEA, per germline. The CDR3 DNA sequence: TGTGCCATCCGAACCCCGGAGTGGGGCACAGATACGCAGTATTTT. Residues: CAIRTPEWGTDTQYF.

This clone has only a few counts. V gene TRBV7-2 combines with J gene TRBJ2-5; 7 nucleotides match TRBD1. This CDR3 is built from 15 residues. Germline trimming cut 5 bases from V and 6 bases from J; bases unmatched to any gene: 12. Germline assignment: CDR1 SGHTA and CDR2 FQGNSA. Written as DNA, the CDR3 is TGTGCCAGCAGCCCTTTCCGGGACAGACGTCAGACCCAGTACTTC. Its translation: CASSPFRDRRQTQYF. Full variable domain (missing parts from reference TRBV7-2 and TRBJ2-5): GAGVSQSPSNKVTEKGKDVELRCDPISGHTALYWYRQSLGQGLEFLIYFQGNSAPDKSGLPSDRFSAERTGGSVSTLTIQRTQQEDSAVYLCASSPFRDRRQTQYFGPGTRLLVL.

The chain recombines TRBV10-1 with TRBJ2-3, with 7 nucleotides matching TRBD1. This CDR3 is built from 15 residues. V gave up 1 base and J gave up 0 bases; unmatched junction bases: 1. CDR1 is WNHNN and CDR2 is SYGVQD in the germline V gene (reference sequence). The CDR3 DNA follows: TGCGCCAGCAGTGAGTACAGGGGCAGCACAGATACGCAGTATTTT. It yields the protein CASSEYRGSTDTQYF.

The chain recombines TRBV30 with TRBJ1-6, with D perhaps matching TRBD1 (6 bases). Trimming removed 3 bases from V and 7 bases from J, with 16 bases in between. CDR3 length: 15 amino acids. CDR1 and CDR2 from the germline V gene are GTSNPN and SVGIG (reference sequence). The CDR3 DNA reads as TGTGCCTGGAGGGACAGCGTCTTCGGGAATTCACCCCTCCACTTT. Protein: CAWRDSVFGNSPLHF.

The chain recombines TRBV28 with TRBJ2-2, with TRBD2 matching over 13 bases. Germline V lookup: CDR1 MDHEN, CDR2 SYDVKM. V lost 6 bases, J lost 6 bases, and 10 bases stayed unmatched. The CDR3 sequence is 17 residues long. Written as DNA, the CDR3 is TGTGCCAGCAGAGAAAGAAGACTAGCGGGGGGATCCGGGGAGCTGTTTTTT. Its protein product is CASRERRLAGGSGELFF.

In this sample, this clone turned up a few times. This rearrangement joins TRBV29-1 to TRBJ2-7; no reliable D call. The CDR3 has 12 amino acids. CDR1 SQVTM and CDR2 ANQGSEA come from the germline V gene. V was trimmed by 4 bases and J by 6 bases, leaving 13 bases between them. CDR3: CSVVSENGEQYV. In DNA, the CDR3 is TGCAGCGTTGTGTCCGAGAATGGCGAGCAGTACGTC.

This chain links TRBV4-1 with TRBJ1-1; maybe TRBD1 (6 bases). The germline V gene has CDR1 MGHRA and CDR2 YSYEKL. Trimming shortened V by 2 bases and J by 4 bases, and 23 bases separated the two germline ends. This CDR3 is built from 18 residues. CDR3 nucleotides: TGCGCCAGCAGCCAATACTCTCTCTCCCACAGGGAGGGCACTGAAGCTTTCTTT. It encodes CASSQYSLSHREGTEAFF.

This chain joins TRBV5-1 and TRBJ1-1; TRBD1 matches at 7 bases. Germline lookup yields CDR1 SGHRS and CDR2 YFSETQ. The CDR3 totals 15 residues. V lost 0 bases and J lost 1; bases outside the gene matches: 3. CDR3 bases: TGCGCCAGCAGCTTGGCCGGGACAGCGAACACTGAAGCTTTCTTT. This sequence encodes CASSLAGTANTEAFF. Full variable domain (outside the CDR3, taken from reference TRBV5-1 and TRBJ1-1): KAGVTQTPRYLIKTRGQQVTLSCSPISGHRSVSWYQQTPGQGLQFLFEYFSETQRNKGNFPGRFSGRQFSNSRSEMNVSTLELGDSALYLCASSLAGTANTEAFFGQGTRLTVV.